Listed here are 32 T cell receptor beta chains from one sample, sequenced in a study of blood T cell repertoires in COVID-19. Sequenced by immunoSEQ multiplex PCR; TCRdb stores in-frame clones only, minus some. Among about 250,000 clones listed, over 85% were seen once. Specimen: PBMCs or T cells enriched from blood (not recorded which). The receptors stem from a woman between 25 and 40 years old with acute COVID-19.

The chain recombines TRBV19 with TRBJ1-5; D gene ambiguous. This CDR3 contains 13 residues. Germline CDR1 is LNHDA and CDR2 is SQIVND (reference sequence). Trimming pared 5 bases from V and 4 bases from J, leaving 9 bases between. This chain's CDR3 is CASSAGRNQPQHF. The DNA for the CDR3 is TGTGCCAGTAGTGCCGGGAGGAATCAGCCCCAGCATTTT.

For the CDR3, the DNA is TGTGCCGGCTCATTGACCAGGGGAATGAACACTGAAGCTTTCTTT. Translating gives CAGSLTRGMNTEAFF. The rearrangement joins TRBV28 to TRBJ1-1, with D perhaps TRBD1 (6 bases). This CDR3 contains 15 residues. From germline, CDR1 is MDHEN and CDR2 SYDVKM. Trimming shortened V by 11 bases and J by 0 bases, and 19 bases separated the two germline ends. Variable domain in full (rest from reference TRBV28 and TRBJ1-1): DVKVTQSSRYLVKRTGEKVFLECVQDMDHENMFWYRQDPGLGLRLIYFSYDVKMKEKGDIPEGYSVSREKKERFSLILESASTNQTSMYLCAGSLTRGMNTEAFFGQGTRLTVV.

The CDR3 loop is CASSEGPGGSSYNEQFF. The CDR3 region has the DNA TGCGCCAGCAGTGAGGGGCCCGGGGGGAGCTCCTACAATGAGCAGTTCTTC. The V gene is TRBV10-1, the J gene TRBJ2-1, with 7 bases fitting TRBD2. The length of the CDR3 is 17 residues. Trimming cost V 2 bases and J 0 bases; bases outside gene matches: 7. Germline V gene lookup returns CDR1 WNHNN and CDR2 SYGVQD (reference sequence).

The chain links TRBV10-3 to TRBJ2-3; TRBD2 aligns across 8 bases. The junction had 7 bases not matched to a gene; V was cut back by 8 bases and J by 0 bases. The V gene's germline CDR1 is ENHRY and CDR2 SYGVKD. The CDR3 has 15 amino acids. CDR3 nucleotide sequence: TGTGCCATCGCACTTAGCGGGGCTAGCACAGATACGCAGTATTTT. Encoded protein: CAIALSGASTDTQYF.

This clone appeared once. V and J are TRBV5-5 and TRBJ2-3; D is perhaps TRBD2 (5 bases). The germline V and J ends were trimmed by 2 bases and 1 base, with 11 bases remaining between them. This CDR3 has 15 residues. CDR1 and CDR2 from the germline V gene are SGHKS and YYEKEE (reference sequence). CDR3 protein: CASSFKGDGTDTQYF. For the CDR3, the DNA is TGTGCCAGCAGCTTCAAGGGAGATGGCACAGATACGCAGTATTTT.

This clone was counted a few times. V usage is TRBV27 and J usage is TRBJ2-7, with D maybe TRBD1 (6 bases). CDR3 size: 14 residues. The V gene lost 3 bases and the J gene lost 6 bases, with 15 bases spanning the gap. Per the germline V gene, CDR1 is MNHEY and CDR2 is SMNVEV (reference sequence). CDR3: CASSFGQFPAEQYF. The CDR3 bases are TGTGCCAGCAGTTTTGGACAGTTCCCCGCCGAGCAGTACTTC.

This clone was seen once. The V and J genes are TRBV2 and TRBJ1-1; D unclear. The germline CDR1 and CDR2 sequences are SNHLY and FYNNEI. The CDR3 is made up of 14 amino acids. V lost 4 bases to trimming and J lost 0 bases, with 9 bases between them. The chain's CDR3 is CASSVASLNTEAFF. CDR3 DNA: TGTGCCAGCAGTGTAGCCAGTTTGAACACTGAAGCTTTCTTT.

The rearrangement uses TRBV6-1 and TRBJ1-1, with unresolved D. Germline V gene data show CDR1 as MNHNS and CDR2 as SASEGT. CDR3 length: 14 residues. V was pared by 1 base and J by 7 bases, with 13 bases between. The CDR3 loop is CASSEGPGAGEAFF. The CDR3 nucleotides read TGTGCCAGCAGTGAAGGTCCCGGTGCGGGTGAAGCTTTCTTT.

The V and J genes are TRBV6-5 and TRBJ1-2, with D maybe TRBD1 (6 bases). Germline V gene data show CDR1 as MNHEY and CDR2 as SVGAGI. The V end was cut by 2 bases, the J end by 5 bases, with 15 bases between. The CDR3 sequence is 15 residues long. The CDR3 here is CASSYRDIPGYGYTF. The CDR3 DNA is TGTGCCAGCAGTTACCGGGACATCCCCGGTTATGGCTACACCTTC.

The chain is built from TRBV6-6 and TRBJ1-5; TRBD1 agrees at 7 bases. J was trimmed by 9 bases and V by 7 bases; bases with no gene match: 9. Germline assignment: CDR1 MNHNY and CDR2 SVGAGI (reference sequence). The CDR3 totals 13 residues. CDR3 nucleotides: TGTGCCAGCAAAGTAGGGGGCGAAGGGCCCCAGCATTTT. It translates to CASKVGGEGPQHF.

The CDR3, as DNA: TGCGCCAGCAGCCAAAACAGGGTTTCTGGCTACACCTTC. Translating gives CASSQNRVSGYTF. The rearrangement uses TRBV4-3 and TRBJ1-2, with a tentative D call TRBD1 (6 bases). Germline CDR1 reads LGHNA; CDR2 reads YSLEER. V dropped 2 bases and J dropped 7 bases, with 11 bases sitting between them. This CDR3 is 13 amino acids long.

This clone has a handful of counts. The V gene is TRBV28, the J gene TRBJ2-2, with D maybe TRBD2 (7 bases). Deletions cut 7 bases from V and 4 bases from J, with 16 bases between. This CDR3 is built from 15 residues. Germline CDR1 and CDR2: MDHEN and SYDVKM. The CDR3 DNA reads TGTGCCAGCACCTCCACGAGGGGGGGCACCGGGGAGCTGTTTTTT. Protein sequence: CASTSTRGGTGELFF.

In the case of this clone: Different DNA sequences within this sample yield the same CDR3. The V call is TRBV19, the J call TRBJ1-1; D remains ambiguous. The ends were cut back, 2 bases at V and 1 base at J, with 8 bases in the middle. Germline V gene data show CDR1 as LNHDA and CDR2 as SQIVND (reference sequence). The CDR3 has 14 residues. The CDR3: CASSITAKNTEAFF. Written as DNA, the CDR3 is TGTGCCAGTAGTATAACAGCCAAGAACACTGAAGCTTTCTTT.

As concerns this clone: A single base separates this from a much larger clone, so it may be a read error. The chain links TRBV5-1 to TRBJ2-1; D is possibly TRBD1 (6 bases). This CDR3 is built from 15 residues. V shed 1 base and J shed 0 bases, with 8 bases lying between them. Germline V CDR1 and CDR2: SGHRS, YFSETQ. This CDR3 reads CASSLTRGSYNEQFF. In nucleotides, the CDR3 is TGCGCCAGCAGCTTGACCAGGGGCTCCTACAATGAGCAGTTCTTC.

As regards this clone: Other DNA variants within this sample encode the same CDR3. The genes are TRBV9 and TRBJ2-2; D is undetermined. Germline lookup yields CDR1 SGDLS and CDR2 YYNGEE. V was cut by 4 bases and J by 2 bases, with 3 bases left in between. This CDR3 is 12 amino acids long. The CDR3 nucleotides are TGTGCCAGCAGCCCTAACACCGGGGAGCTGTTTTTT. Encoded protein: CASSPNTGELFF.

The chain has TRBV25-1 and TRBJ2-1; the D is unclear. CDR3 length equals 14 residues. Germline V lookup: CDR1 MGHDK, CDR2 SYGVNS. V gave up 6 bases and J gave up 3 bases, with 12 bases separating them. The CDR3 nucleotides read TGTGCCAGCAGGGGCAGAGTGGTCTACAATGAGCAGTTCTTC. This gives the protein CASRGRVVYNEQFF.

The chain uses TRBV5-4 and TRBJ1-1; 7 bases line up with TRBD1. Germline assignment: CDR1 SGHNT and CDR2 YYREEE (reference sequence). The CDR3 extends over 14 amino acids. With 9 bases clipped from V and 0 bases from J, the junction kept 8 bases outside the gene matches. CDR3 nucleotide sequence: TGTGCCACTACCGGGACAGCGATGAACACTGAAGCTTTCTTT. Translating gives CATTGTAMNTEAFF.

This clone was seen only once. The chain links TRBV11-2 to TRBJ1-1; D remains ambiguous. Between the trimmed V and J ends, which lost 2 bases and 7 bases, there was a span of 8 bases. Germline lookup yields CDR1 SGHAT and CDR2 FQNNGV. The CDR3 spans 12 residues. The CDR3 DNA follows: TGTGCCAGCAGCTTACCGGGGTATGAAGCTTTCTTT. This encodes CASSLPGYEAFF.

The V call is TRBV19, the J call TRBJ1-2; D remains unclear. The germline gives CDR1 LNHDA, CDR2 SQIVND (reference sequence). With 5 bases removed from V and 10 bases from J, the gap between germline ends came to 32 bases. CDR3 length: 18 residues. For the CDR3, the DNA is TGTGCCAGTAGTCCTCCTGGAGGCAGCGTGATCGGAATCGGCTTCTACACCTTC. Translating gives CASSPPGGSVIGIGFYTF.

The V gene is TRBV19, the J gene TRBJ1-3; the match to TRBD1 covers 8 bases. J was trimmed by 6 bases and V by 10 bases; bases with no gene match: 11. The CDR3 covers 14 residues. Germline values: CDR1 LNHDA, CDR2 SQIVND (reference sequence). CDR3 coding DNA: TGTGCCACCGTGGACAGGGAGGTGGTAAACACCATATATTTT. The encoded protein is CATVDREVVNTIYF.

This chain links TRBV7-6 with TRBJ2-7, with a tentative D call TRBD1 (5 bases). V shed 2 bases and J shed 2 bases, with 7 bases lying between them. The CDR3 runs to 13 residues. Germline CDR1 reads SGHVS; CDR2 reads FNYEAQ. The DNA for the CDR3 is TGTGCCAGCAGCTTAAAACAGGCCTACGAGCAGTACTTC. Amino acids: CASSLKQAYEQYF.

The rearrangement links TRBV3-1 (or the pseudogene TRBV3-2) to TRBJ2-3; 7 nucleotides align to TRBD1. V trimming: 5 bases; J trimming: 6 bases; junction bases outside the gene matches: 8. CDR3 size: 14 residues. Per the germline V gene, CDR1 is LGHDT and CDR2 is YNNKEL (reference sequence). The chain's CDR3 is CASSYRTGADTQYF. Written as DNA, the CDR3 is TGTGCCAGCAGCTACCGGACAGGCGCTGATACGCAGTATTTT.

The V and J genes are TRBV4-1 and TRBJ2-7; D ambiguous. CDR1 and CDR2 (germline): MGHRA, YSYEKL. Trimming shortened V by 0 bases and J by 5 bases, and 14 bases separated the two germline ends. This CDR3 spans 15 amino acids. The CDR3 nucleotides read TGCGCCAGCAGCCAAGACGGGTTTCATTCCGACGAGCAGTACTTC. Protein product: CASSQDGFHSDEQYF.

The chain combines TRBV7-3 with TRBJ1-1, with 7 nucleotides matching TRBD1. CDR1 and CDR2 (germline): SGHTA, FQGTGA. There are 14 residues in the CDR3. V was clipped by 5 bases and J by 4 bases; unmatched bases: 7. The CDR3 loop reads CASSSGQVGTEAFF. The CDR3 DNA is TGTGCCAGCAGCAGCGGACAGGTCGGCACTGAAGCTTTCTTT.

V is TRBV5-8 and J is TRBJ2-1; 10 bases match TRBD2. Per the germline V gene, CDR1 is SGHTS and CDR2 is YDEGEE. There are 14 residues in the CDR3. V dropped 0 bases and J dropped 6; count of bases not matched to a gene: 0. CDR3 bases: TGTGCCAGCAGCTTGGCTAGCGGGGGCAATGAGCAGTTCTTC. Translation gives CASSLASGGNEQFF.

This sequence joins TRBV16 and TRBJ1-6, with TRBD1 identical over 11 bases. V dropped 3 bases and J dropped 9; count of bases not matched to a gene: 4. The CDR3 runs 15 residues. Germline lookup yields CDR1 KGHSY and CDR2 FQNENV. CDR3 bases: TGTGCCAGCAGCCAGACGGGGACAGGGGGTTCACCCCTCCACTTT. Protein product: CASSQTGTGGSPLHF.

The chain carries TRBV3-1 (or the pseudogene TRBV3-2) and TRBJ2-1; no firm D call. V lost 0 bases to trimming and J lost 0 bases, with 12 bases between them. The CDR3 contains 17 residues. Germline loops: CDR1 LGHDT, CDR2 YNNKEL (reference sequence). CDR3 region: CASSQERSHSSYNEQFF. The CDR3 bases are TGTGCCAGCAGCCAAGAAAGGTCTCACAGCTCCTACAATGAGCAGTTCTTC.

This chain joins TRBV5-1 and TRBJ2-5; maybe TRBD1 (5 bases). With 4 bases removed from V and 5 bases from J, the gap between germline ends came to 12 bases. The germline CDR1 and CDR2 sequences are SGHRS and YFSETQ. The CDR3 runs 13 residues. The CDR3 DNA reads TGCGCCAGCAGCGCCTCGACAGTGGAGACCCAGTACTTC. This sequence encodes CASSASTVETQYF.

The genes are TRBV13 and TRBJ1-6; D is possibly TRBD1 (6 bases). Trimming shortened V by 2 bases and J by 8 bases, and 13 bases separated the two germline ends. Germline assignment: CDR1 PRHDT and CDR2 FYEKMQ (reference sequence). The CDR3 loop spans 15 amino acids. CDR3 nucleotides: TGTGCCAGCAGCTTAATCGGCAGGGGAGATTCACCCCTCCACTTT. As protein: CASSLIGRGDSPLHF.

V is TRBV28 and J is TRBJ1-1; the D gene is possibly TRBD1 (5 bases). This CDR3 is 13 amino acids long. The germline CDR1 and CDR2 sequences are MDHEN and SYDVKM. The V end lost 3 bases, the J end lost 1 base, and 6 bases lay between the germline ends. The CDR3 loop reads CASSFRGNTEAFF. DNA for the CDR3: TGTGCCAGCAGTTTTAGGGGGAACACTGAAGCTTTCTTT. Based on the CDR3 plus reference TRBV28 and TRBJ1-1, the full variable domain is DVKVTQSSRYLVKRTGEKVFLECVQDMDHENMFWYRQDPGLGLRLIYFSYDVKMKEKGDIPEGYSVSREKKERFSLILESASTNQTSMYLCASSFRGNTEAFFGQGTRLTVV.

This sequence joins TRBV7-2 and TRBJ2-1; 11 nucleotides agree with TRBD2. Germline CDR1 is SGHTA and CDR2 is FQGNSA. Germline trimming cut 5 bases from V and 9 bases from J; bases unmatched to any gene: 6. There are 14 residues in the CDR3. Here the CDR3 DNA reads TGTGCCAGCAGCGGCAGAACTAGCGGGGGTGAGCAGTTCTTC. Its protein product is CASSGRTSGGEQFF.

The rearrangement links TRBV7-9 to TRBJ1-2; D gene uncertain. This CDR3 has 13 residues. Germline V gene data show CDR1 as SEHNR and CDR2 as FQNEAQ (reference sequence). Trimming pared 1 base from V and 7 bases from J, leaving 10 bases between. CDR3: CASSLGADGGYTF. The DNA of the CDR3 is TGTGCCAGCAGCTTAGGTGCGGATGGTGGCTACACCTTC.